This T cell receptor beta chain comes out of a study of CD8 T cells in ankylosing spondylitis. Study-level points and caveats: Disease-associated clonotypes exhibited CD8+ identity and were relatively infrequent in peripheral blood. Among TCR beta sequences, a motif of roughly 8 highly homologous variants appeared characteristic of ankylosing spondylitis blood. In ankylosing spondylitis patients, matched synovial fluid reportedly showed significant enrichment of disease-linked clones.

Quantitative 5'-RACE with molecular barcodes produced the TCR beta libraries. Using its own MiXCR run on the 5' RACE reads, TCRdb lists one record per CDR3 protein. The data hold under 850,000 distinct CDR3 sequences, with 15% to 20% observed a single time. Remarks on this clonotype: The target antigen is unknown.

The germline V gene encodes CDR1 MNHEY and CDR2 SMNVEV (reference sequence). This CDR3 comprises 15 residues. V was shortened by 6 bases and J by 2 bases, with 15 bases between the two germline ends. The receptor's source is a male donor with ankylosing spondylitis. The V call is TRBV27, the J call TRBJ2-3; possible D gene TRBD2, 6 bases. The sequenced sample was blood, either unsorted or a sorted T cell fraction (not recorded which). CDR3: CASSTVAENTDTQYF. The CDR3 DNA reads TGTGCCAGCAGCACTGTAGCGGAGAACACAGATACGCAGTATTTT.